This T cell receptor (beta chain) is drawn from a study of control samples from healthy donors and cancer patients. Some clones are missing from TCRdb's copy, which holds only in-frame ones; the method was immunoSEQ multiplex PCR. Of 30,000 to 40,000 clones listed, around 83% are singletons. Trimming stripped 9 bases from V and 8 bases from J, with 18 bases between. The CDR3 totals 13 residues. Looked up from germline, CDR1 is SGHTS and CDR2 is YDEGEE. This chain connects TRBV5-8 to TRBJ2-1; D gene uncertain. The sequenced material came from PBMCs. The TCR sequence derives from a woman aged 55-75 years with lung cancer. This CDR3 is CAIFGLFFDEQFF. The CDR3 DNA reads TGTGCCATTTTTGGGTTATTTTTCGATGAGCAGTTCTTC.